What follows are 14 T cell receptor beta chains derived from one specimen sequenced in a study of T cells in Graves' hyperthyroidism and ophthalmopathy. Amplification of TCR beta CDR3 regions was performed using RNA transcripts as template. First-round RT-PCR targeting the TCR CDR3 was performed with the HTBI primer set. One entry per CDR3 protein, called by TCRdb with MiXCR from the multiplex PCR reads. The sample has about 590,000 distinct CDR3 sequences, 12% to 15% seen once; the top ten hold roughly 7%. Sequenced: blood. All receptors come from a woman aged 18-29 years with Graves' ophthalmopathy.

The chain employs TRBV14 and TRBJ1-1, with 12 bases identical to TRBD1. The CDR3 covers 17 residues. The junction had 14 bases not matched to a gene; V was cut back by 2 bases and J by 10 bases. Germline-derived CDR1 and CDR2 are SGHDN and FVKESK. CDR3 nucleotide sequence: TGTGCCAGCAGCCAATATCCACAAGGGACAGGGGGCAAGGGAGCTTTCTTT. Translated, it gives CASSQYPQGTGGKGAFF.

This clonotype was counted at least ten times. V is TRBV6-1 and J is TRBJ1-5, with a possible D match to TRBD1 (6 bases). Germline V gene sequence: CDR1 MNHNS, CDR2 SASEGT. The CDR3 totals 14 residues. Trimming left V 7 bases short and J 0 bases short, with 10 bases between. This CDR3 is CASKLQGSNQPQHF. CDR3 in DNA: TGTGCCAGCAAACTACAGGGTAGCAATCAGCCCCAGCATTTT.

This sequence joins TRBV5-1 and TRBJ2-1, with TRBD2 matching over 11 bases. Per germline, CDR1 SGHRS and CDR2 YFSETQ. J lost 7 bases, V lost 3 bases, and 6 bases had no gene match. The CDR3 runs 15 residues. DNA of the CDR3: TGCGCCAGCAGCTCACCTAGCGGGAGGAGGAATGAGCAGTTCTTC. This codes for CASSSPSGRRNEQFF.

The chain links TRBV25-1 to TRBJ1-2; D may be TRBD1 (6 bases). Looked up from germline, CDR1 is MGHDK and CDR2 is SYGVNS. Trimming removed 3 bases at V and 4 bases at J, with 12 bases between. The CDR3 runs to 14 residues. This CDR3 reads CASSEDSRGYGYTF. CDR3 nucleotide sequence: TGTGCCAGCAGTGAGGACAGCCGGGGCTATGGCTACACCTTC.

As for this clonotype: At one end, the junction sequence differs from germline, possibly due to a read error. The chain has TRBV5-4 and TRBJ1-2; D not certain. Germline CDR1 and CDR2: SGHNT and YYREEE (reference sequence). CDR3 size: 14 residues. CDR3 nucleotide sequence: TGTGCCAGCAACTTGCGGGGATCTAACTATGGCTACACCTTC. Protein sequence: CASNLRGSNYGYTF.

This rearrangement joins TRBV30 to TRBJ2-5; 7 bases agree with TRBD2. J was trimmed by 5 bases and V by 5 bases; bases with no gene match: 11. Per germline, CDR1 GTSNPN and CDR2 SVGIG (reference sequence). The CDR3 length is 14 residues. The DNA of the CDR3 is TGTGCCTGGGGGATGGGAGGGGTTGGCGAGACCCAGTACTTC. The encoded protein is CAWGMGGVGETQYF.

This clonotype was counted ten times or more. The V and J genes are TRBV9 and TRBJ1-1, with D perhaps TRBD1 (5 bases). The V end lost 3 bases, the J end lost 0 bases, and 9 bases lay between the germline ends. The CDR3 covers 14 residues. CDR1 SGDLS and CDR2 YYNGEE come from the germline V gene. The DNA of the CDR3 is TGTGCCAGCAGCGCGACAGATATGAACACTGAAGCTTTCTTT. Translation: CASSATDMNTEAFF.

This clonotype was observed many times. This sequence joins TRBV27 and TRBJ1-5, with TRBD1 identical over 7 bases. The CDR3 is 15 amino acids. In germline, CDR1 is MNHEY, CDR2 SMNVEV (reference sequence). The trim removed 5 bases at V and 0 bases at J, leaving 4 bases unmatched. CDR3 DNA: TGTGCCAGCAGTAACCACAGGGGTAGCAATCAGCCCCAGCATTTT. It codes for CASSNHRGSNQPQHF.

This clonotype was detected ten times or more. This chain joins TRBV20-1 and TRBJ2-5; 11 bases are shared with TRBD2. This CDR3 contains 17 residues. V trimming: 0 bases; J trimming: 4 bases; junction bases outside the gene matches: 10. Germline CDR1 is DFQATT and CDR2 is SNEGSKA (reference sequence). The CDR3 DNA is TGCAGTGCTAGAGATACACATTCTAGCGGGAGGTCAGAGACCCAGTACTTC. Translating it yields CSARDTHSSGRSETQYF.

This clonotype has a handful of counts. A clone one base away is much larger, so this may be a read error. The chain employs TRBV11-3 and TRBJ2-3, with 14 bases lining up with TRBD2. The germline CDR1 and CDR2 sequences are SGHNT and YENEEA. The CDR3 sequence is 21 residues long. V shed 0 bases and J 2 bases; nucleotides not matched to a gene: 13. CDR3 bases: TGTGCCAGCAGCTTAGATAGGCCGGGACTAGCGGGAGTTAGGAACACAGATACGCAGTATTTT. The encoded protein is CASSLDRPGLAGVRNTDTQYF.

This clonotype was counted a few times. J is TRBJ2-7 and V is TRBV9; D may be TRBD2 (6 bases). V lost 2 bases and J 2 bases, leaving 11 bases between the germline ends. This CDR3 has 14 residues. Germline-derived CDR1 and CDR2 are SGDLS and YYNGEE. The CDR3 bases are TGTGCCAGCAGCGTGGCCGGGAGTACCTACGAGCAGTACTTC. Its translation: CASSVAGSTYEQYF.

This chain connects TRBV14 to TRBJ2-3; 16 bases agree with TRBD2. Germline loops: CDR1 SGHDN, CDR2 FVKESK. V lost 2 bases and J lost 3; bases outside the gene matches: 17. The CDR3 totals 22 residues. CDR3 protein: CASSQMAGTSGRVRTPTDTQYF. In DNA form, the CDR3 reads TGTGCCAGCAGCCAAATGGCCGGGACTAGCGGGAGGGTACGAACGCCAACAGATACGCAGTATTTT.

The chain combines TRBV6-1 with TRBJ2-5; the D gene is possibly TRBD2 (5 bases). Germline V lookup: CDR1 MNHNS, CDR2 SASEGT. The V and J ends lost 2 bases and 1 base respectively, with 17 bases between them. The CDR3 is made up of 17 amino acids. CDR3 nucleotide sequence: TGTGCCAGCAGTGAAAACCCTGGACTGAGCGGCCAAGAGACCCAGTACTTC. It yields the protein CASSENPGLSGQETQYF.

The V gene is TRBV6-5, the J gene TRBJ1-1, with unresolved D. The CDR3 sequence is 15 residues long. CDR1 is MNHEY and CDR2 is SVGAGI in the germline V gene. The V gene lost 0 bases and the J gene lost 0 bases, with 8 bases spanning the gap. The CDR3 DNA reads TGTGCCAGCAGTTACTCTTACCGGATGAACACTGAAGCTTTCTTT. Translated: CASSYSYRMNTEAFF.